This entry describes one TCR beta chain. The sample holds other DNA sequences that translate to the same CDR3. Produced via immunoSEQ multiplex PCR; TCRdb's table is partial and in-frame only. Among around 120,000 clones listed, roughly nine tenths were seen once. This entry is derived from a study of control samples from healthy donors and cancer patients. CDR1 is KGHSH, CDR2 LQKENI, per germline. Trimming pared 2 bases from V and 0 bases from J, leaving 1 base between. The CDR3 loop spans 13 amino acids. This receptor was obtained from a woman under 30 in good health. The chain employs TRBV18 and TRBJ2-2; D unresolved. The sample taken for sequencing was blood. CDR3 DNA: TGTGCCAGCTCACCATCGAACACCGGGGAGCTGTTTTTT. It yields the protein CASSPSNTGELFF.